This T cell receptor (beta chain) was documented in a study of blood T cell repertoires in COVID-19. Overall study context: The United States, Italy and Spain provided the acute and convalescent COVID-19 samples. T cells, B-cell-depleted T cells, or PBMCs provided the cDNA or gDNA that served as material.

There are 15 residues in the CDR3. CDR1 SNHLY and CDR2 FYNNEI come from the germline V gene. V dropped 4 bases and J dropped 0 bases, with 9 bases sitting between them. In the original workflow: Reference gene primer amplification gave nucleated cell count estimates. Data came from immunoSEQ multiplex PCR; TCRdb stores just in-frame clones and leaves some out. V and J calls and clone size are those listed in that table; D and trimming were worked out from the DNA. The table lists some 110,000 clones, 92% of them singletons. Seattle patients were enrolled while actively infected and followed longitudinally.

The chain recombines TRBV2 with TRBJ1-4, with D unclear. This receptor was identified in a man over 45 with COVID-19, enrolled during active disease. Sequenced sample: peripheral blood. CDR3 coding DNA: TGTGCCAGCAGTGTTGAGGCTGCAACTAATGAAAAACTGTTTTTT. Encoded protein: CASSVEAATNEKLFF.